The 17 T cell receptor beta chains below were found in one sample sequenced in a study of cytomegalovirus exposure and HLA in healthy donors. Researchers ran the PCR with 60 Vbeta and 13 Jbeta primers. The table came from immunoSEQ multiplex PCR; TCRdb's copy has only in-frame clones and leaves some out. The sample holds about 51,000 clones, around 81% seen once. Sequenced material: PBMCs. These receptors came from a boy between 10 and 17 years old in good health and CMV-seropositive.

DNA for the CDR3: TGTGCCAGCAGCGTAGCCGGGAACACTGAAGCTTTCTTT. It encodes CASSVAGNTEAFF. The rearrangement uses TRBV9 and TRBJ1-1; D unresolved. Per germline, CDR1 SGDLS and CDR2 YYNGEE. V lost 0 bases and J 1 base, leaving 4 bases between the germline ends. CDR3 length: 13 amino acids.

The chain couples TRBV29-1 to TRBJ1-1; D gene ambiguous. V dropped 2 bases and J dropped 6 bases, with 13 bases sitting between them. Germline V gene lookup returns CDR1 SQVTM and CDR2 ANQGSEA. The CDR3 is 13 amino acids. In DNA form, the CDR3 reads TGCAGCGTTGAACCCCCCGAGAGAGCTGAAGCTTTCTTT. It yields the protein CSVEPPERAEAFF.

The chain uses TRBV9 and TRBJ2-1, with TRBD2 matching 11 bases. With V trimmed by 2 bases and J by 6 bases, 1 base remained unmatched. Germline V gene sequence: CDR1 SGDLS, CDR2 YYNGEE. The CDR3 spans 14 residues. The CDR3 protein is CASSVLAGGNEQFF. The CDR3 DNA reads TGTGCCAGCAGCGTGCTAGCGGGGGGCAATGAGCAGTTCTTC.

V and J are TRBV9 and TRBJ1-2; no clear D gene. Per germline, CDR1 SGDLS and CDR2 YYNGEE. The CDR3 extends over 14 amino acids. V lost 0 bases and J 5 bases, leaving 11 bases between the germline ends. The chain's CDR3 is CASSVGGLAYGYTF. CDR3 coding DNA: TGTGCCAGCAGCGTAGGAGGGCTCGCGTATGGCTACACCTTC.

This clone was counted between two and nine times. This rearrangement joins TRBV6-1 to TRBJ1-2; 8 bases are a match to TRBD1. Trimming at V came to 4 bases and at J to 9 bases, leaving 10 bases not matched to a gene. The length of the CDR3 is 14 residues. Germline V gene lookup returns CDR1 MNHNS and CDR2 SASEGT. The CDR3 nucleotides are TGTGCCAGCAGTGGGAGTCAGGGGGCAATTCGCTACACCTTC. It specifies CASSGSQGAIRYTF.

The V gene is TRBV5-8, the J gene TRBJ2-1, with 7 bases identical to TRBD2. From germline, CDR1 is SGHTS and CDR2 YDEGEE. Trimming cost V 6 bases and J 3 bases; bases outside gene matches: 9. The CDR3 length is 15 residues. The CDR3 loop reads CASTPWGGYYNEQFF. For the CDR3, the DNA is TGTGCCAGCACTCCTTGGGGGGGGTACTACAATGAGCAGTTCTTC.

This clone was seen a few times. This chain links TRBV6-6 with TRBJ2-7; maybe TRBD2 (5 bases). The CDR3 contains 15 residues. V was pared by 8 bases and J by 0 bases, with 17 bases between. CDR1 and CDR2 from the germline V gene are MNHNY and SVGAGI (reference sequence). The CDR3 sequence: CASRRTGGFSYEQYF. DNA for the CDR3: TGTGCCAGCCGCCGAACCGGAGGATTCTCCTACGAGCAGTACTTC.

The chain employs TRBV6-4 and TRBJ2-2; D is unresolved. The V and J ends lost 6 bases and 0 bases respectively, with 8 bases between them. This CDR3 spans 14 amino acids. In germline, CDR1 is MRHNA, CDR2 SNTAGT. The CDR3 protein is CASRPLANTGELFF. The CDR3 DNA follows: TGTGCCAGCAGACCTCTAGCGAACACCGGGGAGCTGTTTTTT.

The chain recombines TRBV27 with TRBJ2-1, with TRBD2 identical over 13 bases. CDR1 and CDR2 from the germline V gene are MNHEY and SMNVEV (reference sequence). V lost 4 bases to trimming and J lost 6 bases; unmatched junction nucleotides: 3. This CDR3 comprises 15 residues. CDR3 nucleotides: TGTGCCAGCAGTTCTGGGACTAGCGGGGCCAATGAGCAGTTCTTC. It translates to CASSSGTSGANEQFF.

The CDR3 bases are TGTGCCAGCAGCTTAGGTCACCCGACCGGGGGAAACCACGAGCAGTACTTC. It specifies CASSLGHPTGGNHEQYF. The chain couples TRBV11-1 to TRBJ2-7; tentative D call: TRBD2 (6 bases). CDR1 is SGHAT and CDR2 is FQDESV in the germline V gene (reference sequence). The CDR3 loop spans 17 amino acids. The V end lost 1 base, the J end lost 5 bases, and 21 bases lay between the germline ends.

The chain joins TRBV4-1 to TRBJ1-1, with D maybe TRBD1 (5 bases). Germline V gene sequence: CDR1 MGHRA, CDR2 YSYEKL. V was clipped by 0 bases and J by 3 bases, with 14 bases between them. The CDR3 consists of 16 residues. This chain's CDR3 is CASSQDRAREDTEAFF. In DNA form, the CDR3 reads TGCGCCAGCAGCCAAGATAGGGCCAGGGAGGACACTGAAGCTTTCTTT.

A single count supports this clone. Because the CDR3 is missing its conserved closing phenylalanine or tryptophan, this is likely a read error. The genes are TRBV11-2 and TRBJ2-7; 7 bases agree with TRBD2. The CDR3 is made up of 17 amino acids. Looked up from germline, CDR1 is SGHAT and CDR2 is FQNNGV. Trimming at V came to 0 bases and at J to 2 bases, leaving 10 bases not matched to a gene. DNA of the CDR3: TGTGCCAGCAGCTTAGATCAGGGAGCGGGGTTGCCCTACGAGCAGTACCTC. Its protein is CASSLDQGAGLPYEQYL.

The gene calls are TRBV7-8 and TRBJ1-6, with 7 nucleotides matching TRBD1. The V gene end was trimmed by 5 bases and the J gene end by 6 bases; junction bases not matched to a gene: 19. CDR3 size: 19 residues. The germline V gene has CDR1 SGHVS and CDR2 FQNEAQ. The CDR3 is CASSHQPAGTDYSNSPLHF. CDR3 coding DNA: TGTGCCAGCAGCCACCAACCCGCGGGGACAGATTATAGTAATTCACCCCTCCACTTT.

This clone occurred once. The chain uses TRBV4-1 and TRBJ1-6; D not certain. This CDR3 spans 16 amino acids. The V and J ends lost 3 bases and 7 bases respectively, with 16 bases between them. The germline gives CDR1 MGHRA, CDR2 YSYEKL. The CDR3 nucleotides are TGCGCCAGCAGCCACCTGCAAGAGGATCTAAATTCACCCCTCCACTTT. This codes for CASSHLQEDLNSPLHF.

This clone has a handful of counts. The CDR3 DNA is TGTGCCAGCAGTTACTCGATGGAGGGGACCTACGAGCAGTACTTC. Protein product: CASSYSMEGTYEQYF. The chain is built from TRBV6-5 and TRBJ2-7; D possibly corresponds to TRBD2 (6 bases). The CDR3 consists of 15 residues. In germline, CDR1 is MNHEY, CDR2 SVGAGI. V was cut by 0 bases and J by 2 bases, with 11 bases left in between.

The chain is built from TRBV6-1 and TRBJ1-1, with a possible D match to TRBD1 (5 bases). Trimming pared 7 bases from V and 1 base from J, leaving 13 bases between. Germline CDR1 is MNHNS and CDR2 is SASEGT. This CDR3 contains 14 residues. CDR3 protein: CASKTLQANTEAFF. In DNA form, the CDR3 reads TGTGCCAGCAAAACTTTACAGGCGAACACTGAAGCTTTCTTT.

The gene calls are TRBV5-4 and TRBJ2-5; TRBD2 matches 13 bases. This CDR3 comprises 15 residues. The germline V gene encodes CDR1 SGHNT and CDR2 YYREEE (reference sequence). The V gene end was trimmed by 4 bases and the J gene end by 5 bases; junction bases not matched to a gene: 5. The CDR3 bases are TGTGCCAGCAGCCAACCGGGACTAGCGGGGGAGACCCAGTACTTC. Amino acids: CASSQPGLAGETQYF.